This T cell receptor (beta chain) was documented in a study of blood T cell repertoires in COVID-19. Study members were between about 18 and 95 years old and lived in roughly 24 US regions. Cohorts were determined from participant-reported clinical history. Authors' data handling: Amplification of reference gene primers provided the estimated nucleated cell counts. Sequenced by immunoSEQ multiplex PCR; TCRdb stores in-frame clones only, minus some. V, J and clone size derive from that table, while D and trimming were established from the DNA sequence. The table lists about 430,000 clones, approximately 88% of them singletons, with 0.97% in the top ten. CDR1 is SGHTA, CDR2 FQGTGA, per germline. This CDR3 is 14 amino acids long. V dropped 5 bases and J dropped 2; count of bases not matched to a gene: 3. This clone was recorded only once.

V is TRBV7-3 and J is TRBJ2-1, with 7 nucleotides matching TRBD1. Sequenced sample: PBMCs or T cells enriched from blood (not recorded which). The TCR comes from a woman aged 25 to 45 with acute COVID-19. This CDR3 reads CASSPGTAYNEQFF. In DNA, the CDR3 is TGTGCCAGCAGCCCCGGGACAGCCTACAATGAGCAGTTCTTC.